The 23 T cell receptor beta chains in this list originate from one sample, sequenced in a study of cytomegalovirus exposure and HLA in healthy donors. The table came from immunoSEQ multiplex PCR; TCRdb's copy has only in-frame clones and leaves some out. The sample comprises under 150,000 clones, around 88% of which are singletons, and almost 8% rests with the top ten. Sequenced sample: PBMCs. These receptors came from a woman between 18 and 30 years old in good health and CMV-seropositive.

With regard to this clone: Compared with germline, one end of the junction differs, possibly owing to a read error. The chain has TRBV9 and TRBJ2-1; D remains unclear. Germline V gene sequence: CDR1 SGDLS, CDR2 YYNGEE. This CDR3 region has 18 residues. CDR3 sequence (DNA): TGTACCAGCAGCGTAGATCCCTTGGCGGCGGAGACTTACAATGAGCAGTTCTTC. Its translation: CTSSVDPLAAETYNEQFF. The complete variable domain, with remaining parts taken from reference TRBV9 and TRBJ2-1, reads DSGVTQTPKHLITATGQRVTLRCSPRSGDLSVYWYQQSLDQGLQFLIQYYNGEERAKGNILERFSAQQFPDLHSELNLSSLELGDSALYFCTSSVDPLAAETYNEQFFGPGTRLTVL.

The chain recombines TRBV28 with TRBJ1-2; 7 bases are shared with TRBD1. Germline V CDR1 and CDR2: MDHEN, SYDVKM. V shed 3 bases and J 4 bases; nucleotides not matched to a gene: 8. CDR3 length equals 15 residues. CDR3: CASSLGGRGPYGYTF. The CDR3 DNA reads TGTGCCAGCAGTTTGGGGGGAAGGGGGCCCTATGGCTACACCTTC.

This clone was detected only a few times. The CDR3 region has the DNA TGTGCCAGCTCACCCAGACAGGAGCAAGATCAGCCCCAGCATTTT. Its translation is CASSPRQEQDQPQHF. This chain connects TRBV18 to TRBJ1-5; D may be TRBD1 (6 bases). The CDR3 extends over 15 amino acids. Per the germline V gene, CDR1 is KGHSH and CDR2 is LQKENI. The V end was cut by 3 bases, the J end by 5 bases, with 14 bases between.

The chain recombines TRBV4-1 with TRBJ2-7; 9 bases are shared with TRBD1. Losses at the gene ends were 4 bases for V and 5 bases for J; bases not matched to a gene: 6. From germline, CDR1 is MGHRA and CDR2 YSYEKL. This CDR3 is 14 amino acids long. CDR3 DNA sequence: TGCGCCAGCAGCCTGACCGGGACAGGGAACGAGCAGTACTTC. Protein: CASSLTGTGNEQYF.

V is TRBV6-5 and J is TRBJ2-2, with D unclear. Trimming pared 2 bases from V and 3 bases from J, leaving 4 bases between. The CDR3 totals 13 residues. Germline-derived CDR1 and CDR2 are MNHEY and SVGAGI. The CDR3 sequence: CASSYPDTGELFF. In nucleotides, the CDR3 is TGTGCCAGCAGTTACCCAGACACCGGGGAGCTGTTTTTT.

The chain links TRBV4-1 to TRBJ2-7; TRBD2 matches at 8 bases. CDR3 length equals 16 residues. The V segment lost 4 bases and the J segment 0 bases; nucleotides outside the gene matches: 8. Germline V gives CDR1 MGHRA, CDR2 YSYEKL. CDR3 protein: CASSRRTGGSSYEQYF. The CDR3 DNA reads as TGCGCCAGCAGCCGCCGAACGGGGGGGAGCTCCTACGAGCAGTACTTC.

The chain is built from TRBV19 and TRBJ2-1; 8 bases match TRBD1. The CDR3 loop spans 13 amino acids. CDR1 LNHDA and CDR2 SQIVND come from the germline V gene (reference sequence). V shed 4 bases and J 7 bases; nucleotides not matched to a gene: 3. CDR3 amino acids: CASSKQGANEQFF. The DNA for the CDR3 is TGTGCCAGTAGTAAGCAGGGGGCGAATGAGCAGTTCTTC.

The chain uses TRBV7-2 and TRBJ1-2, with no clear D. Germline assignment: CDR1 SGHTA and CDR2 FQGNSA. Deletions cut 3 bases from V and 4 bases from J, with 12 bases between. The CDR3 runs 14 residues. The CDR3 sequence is CASSLNRGPYGYTF. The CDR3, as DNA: TGTGCCAGCAGCTTGAATCGGGGTCCCTATGGCTACACCTTC.

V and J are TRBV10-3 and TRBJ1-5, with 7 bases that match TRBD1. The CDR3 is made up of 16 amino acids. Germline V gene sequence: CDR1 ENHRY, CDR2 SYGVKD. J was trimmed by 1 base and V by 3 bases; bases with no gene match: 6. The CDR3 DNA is TGTGCCATCAGTGACCCGACAGGGTTGAGCAATCAGCCCCAGCATTTT. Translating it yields CAISDPTGLSNQPQHF.

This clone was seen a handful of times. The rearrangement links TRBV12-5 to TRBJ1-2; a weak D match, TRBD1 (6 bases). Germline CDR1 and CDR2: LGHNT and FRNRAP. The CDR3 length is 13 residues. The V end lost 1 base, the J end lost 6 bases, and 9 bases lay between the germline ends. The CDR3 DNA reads TGTGCTAGTGGTTTGGGACAGGTCCATGGCTACACCTTC. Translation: CASGLGQVHGYTF.

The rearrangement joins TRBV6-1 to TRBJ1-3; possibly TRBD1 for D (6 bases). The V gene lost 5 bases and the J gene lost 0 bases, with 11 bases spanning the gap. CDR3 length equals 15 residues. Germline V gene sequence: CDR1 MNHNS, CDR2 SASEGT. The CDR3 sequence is CASSTGQFSGNTIYF. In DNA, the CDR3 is TGTGCCAGCAGTACTGGACAGTTCTCTGGAAACACCATATATTTT.

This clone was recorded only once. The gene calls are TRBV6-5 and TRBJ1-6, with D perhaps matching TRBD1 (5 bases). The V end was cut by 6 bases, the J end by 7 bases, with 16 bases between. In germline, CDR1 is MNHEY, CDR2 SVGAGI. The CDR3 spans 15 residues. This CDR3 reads CASRQGELRNSPLHF. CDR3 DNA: TGTGCCAGCAGGCAAGGGGAATTGCGGAATTCACCCCTCCACTTT.

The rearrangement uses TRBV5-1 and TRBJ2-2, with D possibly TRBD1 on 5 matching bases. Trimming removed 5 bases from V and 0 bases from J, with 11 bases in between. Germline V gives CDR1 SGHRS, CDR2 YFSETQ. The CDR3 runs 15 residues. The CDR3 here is CASRGPASNTGELFF. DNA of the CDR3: TGCGCCAGCAGGGGGCCTGCGTCGAACACCGGGGAGCTGTTTTTT.

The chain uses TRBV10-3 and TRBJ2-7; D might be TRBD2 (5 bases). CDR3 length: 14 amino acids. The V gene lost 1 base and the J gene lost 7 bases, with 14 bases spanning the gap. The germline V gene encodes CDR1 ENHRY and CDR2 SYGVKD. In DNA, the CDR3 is TGTGCCATCAGTGAGTGGGAGAGCACGGTAGAGCAGTACTTC. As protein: CAISEWESTVEQYF.

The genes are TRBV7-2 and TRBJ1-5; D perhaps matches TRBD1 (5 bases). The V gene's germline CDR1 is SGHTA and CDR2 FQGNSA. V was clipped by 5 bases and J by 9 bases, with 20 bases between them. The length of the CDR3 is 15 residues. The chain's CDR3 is CASSPMGGFNGPQHF. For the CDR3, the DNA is TGTGCCAGCAGCCCCATGGGGGGTTTCAATGGGCCCCAGCATTTT.

CDR3 coding DNA: TGTGCCAGCAGCCAAGGGGGGGTGAACACCGGGGAGCTGTTTTTT. Translation gives CASSQGGVNTGELFF. This chain uses TRBV4-2 with TRBJ2-2; D perhaps matches TRBD2 (6 bases). This CDR3 spans 15 amino acids. Germline V gene sequence: CDR1 LGHNA, CDR2 YNFKEQ. V lost 1 base and J 1 base, leaving 7 bases between the germline ends.

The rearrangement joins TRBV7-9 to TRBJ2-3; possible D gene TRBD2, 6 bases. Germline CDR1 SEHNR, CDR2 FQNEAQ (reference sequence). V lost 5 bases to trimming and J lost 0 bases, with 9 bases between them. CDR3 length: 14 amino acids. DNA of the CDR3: TGTGCCAGCAGCCAGCGGGCTAGCACAGATACGCAGTATTTT. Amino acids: CASSQRASTDTQYF.

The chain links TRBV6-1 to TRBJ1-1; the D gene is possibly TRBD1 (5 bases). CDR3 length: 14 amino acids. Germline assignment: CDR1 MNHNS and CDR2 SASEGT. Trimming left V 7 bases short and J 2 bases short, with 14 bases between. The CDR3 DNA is TGTGCCAGCACCATAGGACGGACAAACACTGAAGCTTTCTTT. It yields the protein CASTIGRTNTEAFF.

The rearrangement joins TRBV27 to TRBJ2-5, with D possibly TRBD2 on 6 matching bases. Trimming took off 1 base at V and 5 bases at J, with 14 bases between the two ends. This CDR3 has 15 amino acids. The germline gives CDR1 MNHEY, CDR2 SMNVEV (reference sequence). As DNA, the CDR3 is TGTGCCAGCAGTTTATGGGCTAGCGCCTGGGAGACCCAGTACTTC. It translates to CASSLWASAWETQYF.

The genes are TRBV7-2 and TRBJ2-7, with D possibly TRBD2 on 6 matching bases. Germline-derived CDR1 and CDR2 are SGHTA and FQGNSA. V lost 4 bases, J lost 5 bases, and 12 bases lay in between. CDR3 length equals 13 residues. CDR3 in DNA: TGTGCCAGCAGCTGGGCGCGGGGTGACGAGCAGTACTTC. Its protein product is CASSWARGDEQYF.

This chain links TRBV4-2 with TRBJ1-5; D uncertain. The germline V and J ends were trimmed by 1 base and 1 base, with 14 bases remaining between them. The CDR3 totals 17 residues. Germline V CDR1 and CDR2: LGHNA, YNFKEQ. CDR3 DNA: TGTGCCAGCAGCCAAGGCCCCGGGGAGTTGAGCAATCAGCCCCAGCATTTT. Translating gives CASSQGPGELSNQPQHF.

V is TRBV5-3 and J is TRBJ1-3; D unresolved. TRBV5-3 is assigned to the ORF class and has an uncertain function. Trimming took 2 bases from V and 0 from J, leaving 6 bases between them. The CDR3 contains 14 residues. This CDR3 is CARSFGDSGNTIYF. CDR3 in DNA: TGTGCCAGAAGCTTCGGGGACTCTGGAAACACCATATATTTT.

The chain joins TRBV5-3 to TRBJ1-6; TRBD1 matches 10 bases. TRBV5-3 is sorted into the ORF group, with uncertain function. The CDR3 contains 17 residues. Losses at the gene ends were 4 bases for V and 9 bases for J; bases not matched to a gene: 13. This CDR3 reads CARSQYGGTGVGSPLHF. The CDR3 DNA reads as TGTGCCAGAAGCCAGTATGGAGGGACAGGGGTTGGTTCACCCCTCCACTTT.